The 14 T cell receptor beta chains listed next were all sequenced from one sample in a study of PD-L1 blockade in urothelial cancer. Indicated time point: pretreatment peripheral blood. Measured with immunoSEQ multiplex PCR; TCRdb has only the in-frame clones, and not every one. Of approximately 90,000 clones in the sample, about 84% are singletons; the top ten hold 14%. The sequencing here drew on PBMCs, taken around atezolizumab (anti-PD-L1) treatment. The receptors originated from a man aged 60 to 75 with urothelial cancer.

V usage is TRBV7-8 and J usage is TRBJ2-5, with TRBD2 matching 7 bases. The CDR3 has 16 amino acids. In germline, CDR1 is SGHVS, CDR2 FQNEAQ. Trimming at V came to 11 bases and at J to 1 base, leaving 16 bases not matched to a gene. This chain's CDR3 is CAAGEGRARTQETQYF. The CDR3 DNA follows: TGTGCCGCGGGGGAGGGGAGGGCTCGGACCCAAGAGACCCAGTACTTC.

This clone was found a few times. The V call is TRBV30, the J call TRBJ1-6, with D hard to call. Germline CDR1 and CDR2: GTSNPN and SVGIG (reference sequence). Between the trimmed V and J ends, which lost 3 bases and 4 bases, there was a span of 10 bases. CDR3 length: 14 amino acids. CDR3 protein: CAWRPDGYNSPLHF. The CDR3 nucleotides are TGTGCCTGGAGACCAGACGGGTATAATTCACCCCTCCACTTT.

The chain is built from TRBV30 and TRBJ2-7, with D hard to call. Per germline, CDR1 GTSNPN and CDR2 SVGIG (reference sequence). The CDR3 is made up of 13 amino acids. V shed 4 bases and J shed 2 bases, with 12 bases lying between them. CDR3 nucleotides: TGTGCCTGGACGAGGAGAGGAGCCTACGAGCAGTACTTC. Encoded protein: CAWTRRGAYEQYF.

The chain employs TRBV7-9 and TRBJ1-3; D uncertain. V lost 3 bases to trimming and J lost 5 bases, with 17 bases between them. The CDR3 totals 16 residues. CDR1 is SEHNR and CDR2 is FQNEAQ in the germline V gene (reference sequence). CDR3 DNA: TGTGCCAGCAGCTTGGGTGGTCCAGGATTTAGAAACACCATATATTTT. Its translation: CASSLGGPGFRNTIYF.

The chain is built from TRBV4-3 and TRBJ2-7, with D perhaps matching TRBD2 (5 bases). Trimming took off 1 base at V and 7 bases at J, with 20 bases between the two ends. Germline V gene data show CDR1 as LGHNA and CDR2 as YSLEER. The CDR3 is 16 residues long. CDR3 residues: CASSQGGTQNLAEQYF. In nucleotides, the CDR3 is TGCGCCAGCAGCCAAGGAGGTACACAAAATCTAGCAGAGCAGTACTTC.

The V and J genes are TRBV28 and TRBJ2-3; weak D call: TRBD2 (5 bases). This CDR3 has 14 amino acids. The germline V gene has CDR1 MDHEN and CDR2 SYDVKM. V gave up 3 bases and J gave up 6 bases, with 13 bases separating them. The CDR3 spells CASSFELVKDTQYF. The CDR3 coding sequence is TGTGCCAGCAGTTTTGAACTAGTTAAGGATACGCAGTATTTT.

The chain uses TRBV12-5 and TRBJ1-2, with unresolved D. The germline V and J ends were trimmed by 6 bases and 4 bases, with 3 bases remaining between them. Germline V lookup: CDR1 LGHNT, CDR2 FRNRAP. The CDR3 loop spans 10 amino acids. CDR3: CASGSYGYTF. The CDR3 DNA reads TGTGCTAGTGGCTCCTATGGCTACACCTTC.

The CDR3, as DNA: TGCGCCAGCAGCCAAGCTTTAGGGGCCTACGAGCAGTACTTC. This encodes CASSQALGAYEQYF. This sequence joins TRBV4-3 and TRBJ2-7; perhaps TRBD1 as D (5 bases). Germline CDR1 reads LGHNA; CDR2 reads YSLEER. Trimming pared 1 base from V and 2 bases from J, leaving 9 bases between. The CDR3 is made up of 14 amino acids.

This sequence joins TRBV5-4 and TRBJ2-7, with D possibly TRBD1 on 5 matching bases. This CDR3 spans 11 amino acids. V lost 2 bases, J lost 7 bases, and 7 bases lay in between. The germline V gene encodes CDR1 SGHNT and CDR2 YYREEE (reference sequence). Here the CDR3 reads CASSLTGEQYF. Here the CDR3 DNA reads TGTGCCAGCAGCTTAACAGGAGAGCAGTACTTC.

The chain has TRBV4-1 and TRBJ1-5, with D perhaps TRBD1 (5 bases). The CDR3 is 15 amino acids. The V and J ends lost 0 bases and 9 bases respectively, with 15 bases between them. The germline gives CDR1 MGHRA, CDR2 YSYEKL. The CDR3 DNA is TGCGCCAGCAGCCAAGACCGACAGACCTCCTGGCCCCAGCATTTT. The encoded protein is CASSQDRQTSWPQHF.

CDR3 protein: CASSVGVGGTEAFF. The CDR3 coding sequence is TGTGCCAGCAGCGTAGGGGTCGGGGGCACTGAAGCTTTCTTT. The chain couples TRBV9 to TRBJ1-1; D may be TRBD1 (5 bases). Germline lookup yields CDR1 SGDLS and CDR2 YYNGEE. V was trimmed by 0 bases and J by 4 bases, leaving 10 bases between them. The CDR3 totals 14 residues. The variable domain in full, completed from reference TRBV9 and TRBJ1-1, reads DSGVTQTPKHLITATGQRVTLRCSPRSGDLSVYWYQQSLDQGLQFLIQYYNGEERAKGNILERFSAQQFPDLHSELNLSSLELGDSALYFCASSVGVGGTEAFFGQGTRLTVV.

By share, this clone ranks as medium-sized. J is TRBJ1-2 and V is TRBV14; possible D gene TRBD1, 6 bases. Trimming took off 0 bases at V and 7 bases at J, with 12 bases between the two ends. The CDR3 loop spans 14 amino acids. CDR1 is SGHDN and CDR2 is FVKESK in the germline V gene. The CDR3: CASSQDTGLSGYTF. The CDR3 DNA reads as TGTGCCAGCAGCCAAGATACAGGGCTGAGTGGCTACACCTTC.

Written as DNA, the CDR3 is TGTGCCAGCAGACCTGCCCCGGGAAATTATCGCTACGAGCAGTACTTC. Its translation: CASRPAPGNYRYEQYF. This rearrangement joins TRBV6-6 to TRBJ2-7; the D gene is possibly TRBD2 (5 bases). Germline CDR1 MNHNY, CDR2 SVGAGI (reference sequence). This CDR3 comprises 16 residues. V lost 6 bases, J lost 3 bases, and 21 bases lay in between.

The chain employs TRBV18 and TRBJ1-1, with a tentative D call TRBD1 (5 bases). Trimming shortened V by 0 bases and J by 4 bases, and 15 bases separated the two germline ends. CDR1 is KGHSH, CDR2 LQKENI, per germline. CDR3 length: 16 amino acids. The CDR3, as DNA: TGTGCCAGCTCACCACCAGGGAGGGGTCGAAGCACTGAAGCTTTCTTT. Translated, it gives CASSPPGRGRSTEAFF.